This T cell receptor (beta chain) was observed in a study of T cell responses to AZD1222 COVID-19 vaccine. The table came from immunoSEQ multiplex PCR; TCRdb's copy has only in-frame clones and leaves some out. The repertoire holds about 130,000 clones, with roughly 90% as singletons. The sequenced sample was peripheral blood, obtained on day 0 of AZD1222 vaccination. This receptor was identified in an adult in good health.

CDR3 nucleotide sequence: TGTGCCAGCAGCCGCGGGACAGGAGACTCCTACGAGCAGTACTTC. Protein sequence: CASSRGTGDSYEQYF. The V and J genes are TRBV3-1 (or the pseudogene TRBV3-2) and TRBJ2-7; 8 bases line up with TRBD1. The germline gives CDR1 LGHDT, CDR2 YNNKEL (reference sequence). The CDR3 covers 15 residues. Germline trimming cut 4 bases from V and 0 bases from J; bases unmatched to any gene: 5.